The T cell receptor beta chain under discussion was sequenced for a study of tissue T cells after allogeneic stem cell transplantation. Sequenced by immunoSEQ multiplex PCR; TCRdb stores in-frame clones only, minus some. The sample has about 11,000 clones, 35% to 40% seen once. Time point indicated: mouse harvest day 7 after allogeneic transplant. Tail vein injection delivered 10^7 T-cell-depleted bone marrow cells and 10^6 splenic CD5+ T cells. Trimming shortened V by 0 bases and J by 7 bases, and 8 bases separated the two germline ends. Germline V lookup: CDR1 KGHPV, CDR2 FQNQEV (reference sequence). The CDR3 extends over 13 amino acids. A note on this clone: Gene names and germline refer to mouse. The read is 1 residue too short to cover the CDR3 end, so that end is filled in from the germline J gene.

V gene TRBV26 combines with J gene TRBJ2-4, with D hard to call. The sequence was obtained from a female BALB/c mouse given C57BL/6 T cells with graft-versus-host disease after an allogeneic hematopoietic cell transplant. The sequencing input was skin. CDR3 protein: CASSLSGKDTLYF. The part of the CDR3 DNA that was read is TGTGCCAGCAGTCTGTCCGGGAAGGACACCTTGTAC. Looking up the rest from reference TRBV26 and TRBJ2-4 gives the full variable domain: NSKVIQTPRYLVKGQGQKAKMRCIPEKGHPVVFWYQQNKNNEFKFLINFQNQEVLQQIDMTEKRFSAECPSNSPCSLEIQSSEAGDSALYLCASSLSGKDTLYFGAGTRLSVL.